This entry lists 8 T cell receptor beta chains sequenced from one sample in a study of T cell repertoires in cytomegalovirus infection. A single record per CDR3 protein comes from TCRdb applying MiXCR to the reads. The sample yields 900,000 to 950,000 distinct CDR3 sequences, around a third seen once. These receptors have no identified antigens. Source: cultured CD8+ T cells from PBMCs, taken from culture after CMV antigen stimulation. The source of these receptors is a human donor in good health (CMV status not recorded). Some clones in this sample may be carry-over from other donors' samples.

This clonotype was counted between two and nine times. The chain recombines TRBV7-3 with TRBJ2-3; D might be TRBD1 or TRBD2, each matching 5 bases. V was pared by 3 bases and J by 0 bases, with 13 bases between. The CDR3 totals 16 residues. Germline CDR1 SGHTA, CDR2 FQGTGA. The CDR3 sequence: CASSFTGASSTDTQYF. The CDR3 DNA sequence: TGTGCCAGCAGCTTCACCGGGGCGTCTAGCACAGATACGCAGTATTTT.

This clonotype showed up many times. This chain joins TRBV7-8 and TRBJ2-7; 8 nucleotides match TRBD1. The CDR3 is 14 amino acids. Germline V gives CDR1 SGHVS, CDR2 FQNEAQ. V was clipped by 6 bases and J by 4 bases; unmatched bases: 8. The DNA of the CDR3 is TGTGCCAGCAGTGGCACAGGGGGGTTTTACGAGCAGTACGTC. Its translation: CASSGTGGFYEQYV.

The chain couples TRBV6-1 to TRBJ1-6; D possibly corresponds to TRBD1 (6 bases). Germline lookup yields CDR1 MNHNS and CDR2 SASEGT. V was trimmed by 5 bases and J by 2 bases, leaving 13 bases between them. CDR3 length: 16 residues. The CDR3 DNA follows: TGTGCCAGCAGTTCCCCTACAGGGACCTATAATTCACCCCTCCACTTT. Translated, it gives CASSSPTGTYNSPLHF.

The chain couples TRBV6-4 to TRBJ2-7; 9 nucleotides match TRBD2. There are 16 residues in the CDR3. Germline V gene sequence: CDR1 MRHNA, CDR2 SNTAGT. The ends lost 2 bases at V and 2 bases at J; junction bases unmatched: 7. CDR3 bases: TGTGCCAGCAGTGACGGAGATAGCGGGGGTGCCTACGAGCAGTACGTC. Translation gives CASSDGDSGGAYEQYV.

This clonotype was seen many times. The V call is TRBV7-8, the J call TRBJ2-3; D is possibly TRBD1 (5 bases). V lost 2 bases and J lost 3, with 12 bases in between. This CDR3 comprises 15 residues. Per germline, CDR1 SGHVS and CDR2 FQNEAQ. This CDR3 reads CASSLLGALTDTQYF. CDR3 nucleotide sequence: TGTGCCAGCAGCTTACTAGGGGCCCTTACAGATACGCAGTATTTT.

In its sample, this clonotype was seen a few times. V usage is TRBV11-1 and J usage is TRBJ2-3; tentative D call: TRBD1 (6 bases). Germline lookup yields CDR1 SGHAT and CDR2 FQDESV (reference sequence). The CDR3 is 14 amino acids. V was clipped by 5 bases and J by 3 bases, with 12 bases between them. CDR3 in DNA: TGTGCCAGCAGCGGGGGACACCCTACAGATACGCAGTATTTT. The encoded protein is CASSGGHPTDTQYF.

This clonotype was counted ten times or more. The rearrangement joins TRBV27 to TRBJ2-1, with 7 bases matching TRBD1. The CDR3 totals 14 residues. Germline V gene data show CDR1 as MNHEY and CDR2 as SMNVEV (reference sequence). J gave up 4 bases and V 9 bases, and 9 bases lay outside the gene matches. CDR3 protein: CASSTGTAYNEQFF. Written as DNA, the CDR3 is TGTGCCAGTAGTACCGGGACAGCTTACAATGAGCAGTTCTTC.

The table lists this clonotype with a few counts. The chain is built from TRBV7-9 and TRBJ1-2, with TRBD1 matching over 7 bases. Germline assignment: CDR1 SEHNR and CDR2 FQNEAQ (reference sequence). The length of the CDR3 is 19 residues. Trimming at V came to 1 base and at J to 2 bases, leaving 16 bases not matched to a gene. In nucleotides, the CDR3 is TGTGCCAGCAGCTTAGAACCCGGGACAGCCTTCCGAGCCAACTATGGCTACACCTTC. Its translation is CASSLEPGTAFRANYGYTF.